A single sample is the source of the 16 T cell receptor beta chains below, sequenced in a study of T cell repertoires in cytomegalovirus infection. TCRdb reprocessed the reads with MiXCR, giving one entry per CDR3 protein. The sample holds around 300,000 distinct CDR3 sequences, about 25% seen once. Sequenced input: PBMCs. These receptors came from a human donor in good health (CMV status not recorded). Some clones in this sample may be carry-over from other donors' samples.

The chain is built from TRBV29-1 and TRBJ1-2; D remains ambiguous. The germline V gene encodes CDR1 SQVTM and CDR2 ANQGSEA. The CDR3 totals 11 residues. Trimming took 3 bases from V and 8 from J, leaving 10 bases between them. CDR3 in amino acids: CSVDGVEGYTF. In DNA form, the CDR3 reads TGCAGCGTTGACGGGGTGGAAGGCTACACCTTC.

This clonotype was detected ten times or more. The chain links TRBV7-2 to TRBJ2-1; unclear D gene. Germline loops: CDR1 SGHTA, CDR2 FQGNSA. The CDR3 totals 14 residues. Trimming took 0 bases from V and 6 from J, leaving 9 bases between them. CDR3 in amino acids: CASSLAPATNEQFF. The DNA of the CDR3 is TGTGCCAGCAGCTTAGCCCCGGCTACCAATGAGCAGTTCTTC.

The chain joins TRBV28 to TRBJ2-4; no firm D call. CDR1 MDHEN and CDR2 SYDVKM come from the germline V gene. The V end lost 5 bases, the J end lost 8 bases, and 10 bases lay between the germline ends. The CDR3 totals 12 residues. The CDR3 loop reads CASSIPQDIQYF. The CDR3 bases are TGTGCCAGCAGTATCCCTCAGGACATTCAGTACTTC.

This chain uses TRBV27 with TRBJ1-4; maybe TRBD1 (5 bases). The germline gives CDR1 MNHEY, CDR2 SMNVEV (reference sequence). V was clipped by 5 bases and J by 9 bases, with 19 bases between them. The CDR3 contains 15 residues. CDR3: CASSPFNVGTKKLFF. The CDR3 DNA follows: TGTGCCAGCAGTCCGTTTAACGTCGGGACTAAAAAACTGTTTTTT.

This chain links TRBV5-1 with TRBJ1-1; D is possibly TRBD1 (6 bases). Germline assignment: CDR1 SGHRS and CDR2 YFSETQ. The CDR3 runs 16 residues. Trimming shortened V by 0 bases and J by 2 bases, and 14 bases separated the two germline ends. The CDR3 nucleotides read TGCGCCAGCAGCTTGGGTTGGGGGCAGACAAACACTGAAGCTTTCTTT. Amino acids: CASSLGWGQTNTEAFF.

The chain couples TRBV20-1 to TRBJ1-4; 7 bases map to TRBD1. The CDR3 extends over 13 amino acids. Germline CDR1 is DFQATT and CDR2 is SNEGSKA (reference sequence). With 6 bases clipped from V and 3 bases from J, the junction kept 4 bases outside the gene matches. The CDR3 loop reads CSATTGPNEKLFF. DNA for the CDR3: TGCAGTGCCACGACAGGGCCTAATGAAAAACTGTTTTTT.

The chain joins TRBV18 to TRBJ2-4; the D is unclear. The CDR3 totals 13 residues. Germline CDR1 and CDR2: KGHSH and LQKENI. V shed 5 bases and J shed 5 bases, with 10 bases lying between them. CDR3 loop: CASSDLFENIQYF. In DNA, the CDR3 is TGTGCCAGCTCAGATTTGTTCGAAAACATTCAGTACTTC.

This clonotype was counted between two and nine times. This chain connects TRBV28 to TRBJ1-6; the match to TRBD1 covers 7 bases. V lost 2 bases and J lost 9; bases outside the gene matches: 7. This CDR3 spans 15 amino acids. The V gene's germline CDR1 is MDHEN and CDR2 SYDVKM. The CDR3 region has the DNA TGTGCCAGCAGTTTAGGGCAGGGGGATCCTTCACCCCTCCACTTT. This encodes CASSLGQGDPSPLHF.

The CDR3 loop reads CASSGGIGRGLAYEQYF. The CDR3 nucleotides read TGTGCCAGCTCCGGGGGGATAGGGCGCGGGCTCGCCTACGAGCAGTACTTC. V gene TRBV19 combines with J gene TRBJ2-7; 7 bases agree with TRBD2. Germline values: CDR1 LNHDA, CDR2 SQIVND (reference sequence). Trimming took 9 bases from V and 2 from J; bases not matched to a gene: 19. The CDR3 covers 17 residues.

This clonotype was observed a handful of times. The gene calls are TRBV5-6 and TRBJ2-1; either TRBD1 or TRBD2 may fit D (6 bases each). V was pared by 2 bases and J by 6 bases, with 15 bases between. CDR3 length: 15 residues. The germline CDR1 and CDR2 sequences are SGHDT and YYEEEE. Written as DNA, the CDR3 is TGTGCCAGCAGCTTCTCCAGGGGAGGTTCCAATGAGCAGTTCTTC. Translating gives CASSFSRGGSNEQFF.

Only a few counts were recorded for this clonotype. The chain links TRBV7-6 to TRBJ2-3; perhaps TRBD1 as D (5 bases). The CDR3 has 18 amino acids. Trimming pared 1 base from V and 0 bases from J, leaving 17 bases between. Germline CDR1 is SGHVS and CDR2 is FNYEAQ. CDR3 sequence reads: CASSLEYRIHSSTDTQYF. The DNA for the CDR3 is TGTGCCAGCAGCTTAGAGTACAGGATCCATTCTAGCACAGATACGCAGTATTTT.

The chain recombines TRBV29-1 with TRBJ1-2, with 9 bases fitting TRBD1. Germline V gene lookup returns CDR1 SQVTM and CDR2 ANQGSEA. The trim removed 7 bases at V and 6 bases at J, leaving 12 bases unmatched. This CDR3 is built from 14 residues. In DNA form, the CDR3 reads TGCAGCGCAGACTGGACAGGGGCGCGGGATGGCTACACCTTC. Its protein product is CSADWTGARDGYTF.

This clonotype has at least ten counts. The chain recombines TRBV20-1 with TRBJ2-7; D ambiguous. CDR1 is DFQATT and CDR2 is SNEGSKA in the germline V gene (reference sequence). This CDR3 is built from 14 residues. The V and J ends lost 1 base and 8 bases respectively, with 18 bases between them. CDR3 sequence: CSARVGRGTAQQYF. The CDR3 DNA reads TGCAGTGCTAGAGTCGGACGAGGAACGGCCCAGCAGTACTTC.

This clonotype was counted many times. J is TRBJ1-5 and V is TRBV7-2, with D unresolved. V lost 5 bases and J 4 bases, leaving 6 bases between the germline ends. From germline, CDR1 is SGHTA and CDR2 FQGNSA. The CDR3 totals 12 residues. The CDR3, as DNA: TGTGCCAGCAGCAGACTTAATCAGCCCCAGCATTTT. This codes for CASSRLNQPQHF.

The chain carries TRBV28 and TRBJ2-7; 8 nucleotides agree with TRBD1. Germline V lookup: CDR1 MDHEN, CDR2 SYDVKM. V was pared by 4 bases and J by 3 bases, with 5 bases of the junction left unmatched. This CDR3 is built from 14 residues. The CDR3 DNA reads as TGTGCCAGCAGTTATCTGGGACAGGACTACGAGCAGTACTTC. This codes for CASSYLGQDYEQYF.

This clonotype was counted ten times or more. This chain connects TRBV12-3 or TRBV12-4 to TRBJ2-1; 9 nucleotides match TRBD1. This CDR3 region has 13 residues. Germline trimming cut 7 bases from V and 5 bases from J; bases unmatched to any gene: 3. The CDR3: CASKRTGDNEQFF. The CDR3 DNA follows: TGTGCCAGCAAAAGGACAGGGGACAATGAGCAGTTCTTC.